These T cell receptor beta chains were read from a single sample in a study of shared T cell receptors in the human thymus. The data were produced by immunoSEQ multiplex PCR, yet TCRdb's version contains in-frame clones alone and is incomplete. The table includes about 660,000 clones, approximately 90% detected once. This sample also belongs to another study, concerning human thymus T cells.

The specimen sequenced was thymocytes. These receptors came from a boy in the first two years of life with a congenital heart defect. Both conserved end residues are part of each CDR3. A D gene is named only where the DNA matches it firmly. The size of a clone is reported for some rows only, either as once, few or many, or as a class for expanded clones.

V gene	D gene	clone size	J gene	CDR3 DNA	CDR3 protein
TRBV10-3	NA	NA	TRBJ2-1	TGTGCCATCAGTGGGGACGCGGAGGGGAGCTCCTACAATGAGCAGTTCTTC	CAISGDAEGSSYNEQFF
TRBV5-1	TRBD2	once	TRBJ2-7	TGCGCCAGCAGCTTGGCTTCGCGGGAGGATCCCACCTACGAGCAGTACTTC	CASSLASREDPTYEQYF
TRBV5-8	TRBD2	NA	TRBJ2-1	TGTGCCAGCAGCCAAACAAATTGGCGGGAGCGCAACAATGAGCAGTTCTTC	CASSQTNWRERNNEQFF
TRBV5-1	TRBD1	once	TRBJ1-2	TGCGCCAGCAGCAGGGACAGGAGCGGTGGCTACACCTTC	CASSRDRSGGYTF
TRBV27	NA	NA	TRBJ2-2	TGTGCCAGCAGTTCCGGCACCGGGGAGCTGTTTTTT	CASSSGTGELFF
TRBV18	NA	NA	TRBJ1-4	TGTGCCAGCTCCCCCGGCGGCTTCGAAAAACTGTTTTTT	CASSPGGFEKLFF
TRBV2	TRBD2	NA	TRBJ2-7	TGTGCCAGCAGGATGATCAGGGACAGGGGGCCCGGGACTAGCGGGAGGGGATCCTACGAGCAGTACTTC	CASRMIRDRGPGTSGRGSYEQYF
TRBV30	TRBD2	NA	TRBJ2-7	TGTGCCTGGAGTGTAACCCCCGAGGCTAGCGGGAGGGCCGGTGAGCAGTACTTC	CAWSVTPEASGRAGEQYF
TRBV18	NA	NA	TRBJ1-5	TGTGCCAGCTCACCACGGAGCGGCAATCAGCCCCAGCATTTT	CASSPRSGNQPQHF
TRBV5-8	NA	NA	TRBJ1-1	TGTGCCAGCAGCCTCACAGGGCTACCCATGAACACTGAAGCTTTCTTT	CASSLTGLPMNTEAFF
TRBV19	NA	once	TRBJ1-1	TGTGCCAGTGGCCTGGGTTGGCAGGTGAACACTGAAGCTTTCTTT	CASGLGWQVNTEAFF